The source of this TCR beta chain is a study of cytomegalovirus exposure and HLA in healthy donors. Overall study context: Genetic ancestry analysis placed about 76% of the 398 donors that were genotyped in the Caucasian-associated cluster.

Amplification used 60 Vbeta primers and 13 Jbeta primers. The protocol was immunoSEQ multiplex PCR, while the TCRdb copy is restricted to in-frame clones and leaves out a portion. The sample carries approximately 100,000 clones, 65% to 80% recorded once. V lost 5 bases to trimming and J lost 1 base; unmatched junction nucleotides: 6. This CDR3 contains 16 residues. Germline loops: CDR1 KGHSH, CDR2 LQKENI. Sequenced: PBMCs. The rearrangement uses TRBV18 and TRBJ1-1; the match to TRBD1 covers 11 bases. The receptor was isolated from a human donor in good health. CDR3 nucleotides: TGTGCCAGCTCATCGGGACAGGGGGTGACGAACACTGAAGCTTTCTTT. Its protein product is CASSSGQGVTNTEAFF.